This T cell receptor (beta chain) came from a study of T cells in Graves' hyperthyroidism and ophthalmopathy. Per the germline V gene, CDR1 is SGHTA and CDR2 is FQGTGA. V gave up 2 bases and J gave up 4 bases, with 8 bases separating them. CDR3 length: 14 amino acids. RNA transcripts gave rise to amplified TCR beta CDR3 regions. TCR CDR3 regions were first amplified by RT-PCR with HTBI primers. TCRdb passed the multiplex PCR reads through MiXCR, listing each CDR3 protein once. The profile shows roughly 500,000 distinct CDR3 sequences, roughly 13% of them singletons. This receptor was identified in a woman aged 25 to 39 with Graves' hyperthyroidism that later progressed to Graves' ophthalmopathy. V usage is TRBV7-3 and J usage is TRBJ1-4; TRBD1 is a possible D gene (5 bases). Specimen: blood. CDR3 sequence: CASSLDSNNEKLFF. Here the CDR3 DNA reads TGTGCCAGCAGCTTAGACAGCAATAATGAAAAACTGTTTTTT.